A selection of T cell receptor beta chains follows, all from one sample in a study of control samples from healthy donors and cancer patients. TCRdb keeps only in-frame clones here, not all; method: immunoSEQ multiplex PCR. The table shows about 140,000 clones, with around 94% occurring only once. Sample: blood. The receptor set was obtained from a man in his forties in good health. Each CDR3 is given with its conserved first and last residue. D genes are given only for firm matches. Clone size is not always given. Where it is, it says once, few, many or a class for expanded clones.

clone_size	d_call	v_call	j_call	cdr3_nt	cdr3_aa
-	-	TRBV9	TRBJ2-3	TGTGCCAGCAGCGTAGAGGCGGATACGCAGTATTTT	CASSVEADTQYF
-	TRBD2	TRBV2	TRBJ2-1	TGTGCCAGCATTGGGACTAGCGGGAGGGCTAATGAGCAGTTCTTC	CASIGTSGRANEQFF
-	TRBD1	TRBV9	TRBJ1-4	TGTGCCAGCAGCGTTACCGGGACAGGGAATGAAAAACTGTTTTTT	CASSVTGTGNEKLFF
-	TRBD2	TRBV19	TRBJ2-3	TGTGCCAGTAGTATTTCGGGGGGTCCCACCACCTGCACAGATACGCAGTATTTT	CASSISGGPTTCTDTQYF
-	-	TRBV19	TRBJ1-4	TGTGCCAGTAGGACACTCGGGACCACAAATGAAAAACTGTTTTTT	CASRTLGTTNEKLFF
-	-	TRBV6-5	TRBJ2-1	TGTGCCAGCACTCTCACAGGGTACAATGAGCAGTTCTTC	CASTLTGYNEQFF
-	TRBD2	TRBV10-2	TRBJ2-1	TGCGCCAGCAGATCACTAGCGGGTTACAATGAGCAGTTCTTC	CASRSLAGYNEQFF
-	TRBD1	TRBV6-2/TRBV6-3	TRBJ1-1	TGTGCCAGCAGTTACTCGAGGACAGGGGGAATCGCTTTCTTT	CASSYSRTGGIAFF
once	TRBD1	TRBV5-8	TRBJ2-7	TGTGCCAGCAGCTTTATTCATCCGGGACAGGGGGCGCTCGGGCAGTACTTC	CASSFIHPGQGALGQYF
-	-	TRBV9	TRBJ1-2	TGTGCCAGCAGCGCCATTGGGGGGAACTATGGCTACACCTTC	CASSAIGGNYGYTF
-	-	TRBV18	TRBJ1-3	TGTGCCAGCTCACCACAGAGTACTGGAAACACCATATATTTT	CASSPQSTGNTIYF
-	-	TRBV9	TRBJ2-1	TGTGCCAGCACTCCGGGACTGGCCTACAATGAGCAGTTCTTC	CASTPGLAYNEQFF
once	TRBD1	TRBV30	TRBJ1-2	TGTGCCTGGAGTGGGTCGGACAGGGTCTATGGCTACACCTTC	CAWSGSDRVYGYTF
once	TRBD1	TRBV4-3	TRBJ1-5	TGCGCCAGCAGCCAAGATTTTGTTGGACAGGGGTTCCAGCCCCAGCATTTT	CASSQDFVGQGFQPQHF
-	TRBD1	TRBV27	TRBJ2-2	TGTGCCAGCAATAAACAACAGGGGTCTAACACCGGGGAGCTGTTTTTT	CASNKQQGSNTGELFF
once	-	TRBV28	TRBJ1-4	TGTGCCAGCAGTTTGGGCGATGAAAAACTGTTTTTT	CASSLGDEKLFF
-	-	TRBV5-1	TRBJ1-5	TGCGCCAGCAGCTTGGGGACAGACAATCAGCCCCAGCATTTT	CASSLGTDNQPQHF
-	TRBD1	TRBV5-1	TRBJ2-3	TGCGCCAGCAGCTGGAGGACAGGGGATGGAGATACGCAGTATTTT	CASSWRTGDGDTQYF
-	-	TRBV7-2	TRBJ1-1	TGTGCCAGCAGCTACGGGACACCTAACACTGAAGCTTTCTTT	CASSYGTPNTEAFF
-	TRBD1	TRBV4-1	TRBJ1-2	TGCGCCAGCAGCCAAGTGTCCCGGGACAGGGGGCGGAATGGCTACACCTTC	CASSQVSRDRGRNGYTF
-	-	TRBV3-1/TRBV3-2	TRBJ1-4	TGTGCCAGCAGCCAAGATGACGGAAATGAAAAACTGTTTTTT	CASSQDDGNEKLFF